These T cell receptor beta chains were read from a single sample in a study of cytomegalovirus exposure and HLA in healthy donors. Data came from immunoSEQ multiplex PCR; TCRdb stores just in-frame clones and leaves some out. The sample consists of 120,000 or so clones, around 80% of them appearing once. Sequencing was performed on PBMCs. Receptors originate from a female donor in good health and CMV-seronegative. CDR3s include the opening cysteine and the closing phenylalanine or tryptophan. The order of the fields is J gene, V gene, clone size, D gene, CDR3 protein, CDR3 DNA. The D gene is left open where the match is weak. Rows give clone size only sometimes, using once, few, many, or a class for an expanded clone.

j_call: TRBJ2-1; v_call: TRBV5-6; clone_size: .; d_call: TRBD2; cdr3_aa: CASSTSGRIREQFF; cdr3_nt: TGTGCCAGCAGCACTAGCGGGAGGATTCGTGAGCAGTTCTTC
j_call: TRBJ2-2; v_call: TRBV27; clone_size: .; d_call: TRBD2; cdr3_aa: CASRGLAGAGELFF; cdr3_nt: TGTGCCAGCAGGGGACTAGCGGGAGCCGGGGAGCTGTTTTTT
j_call: TRBJ2-1; v_call: TRBV7-9; clone_size: .; d_call: .; cdr3_aa: CASSLELGGANNEQFF; cdr3_nt: TGTGCCAGCAGCTTAGAACTGGGGGGAGCAAACAATGAGCAGTTCTTC
j_call: TRBJ2-2; v_call: TRBV28; clone_size: .; d_call: .; cdr3_aa: CASSRDINTGELFF; cdr3_nt: TGTGCCAGCAGTCGGGACATTAACACCGGGGAGCTGTTTTTT
j_call: TRBJ2-2; v_call: TRBV7-9; clone_size: .; d_call: .; cdr3_aa: CASSLPTGGVTGELFF; cdr3_nt: TGTGCCAGCAGCCTCCCGACAGGTGGGGTGACCGGGGAGCTGTTTTTT
j_call: TRBJ2-4; v_call: TRBV6-5; clone_size: .; d_call: .; cdr3_aa: CASSYGGAKNIQYF; cdr3_nt: TGTGCCAGCAGTTACGGGGGGGCCAAAAACATTCAGTACTTC
j_call: TRBJ1-2; v_call: TRBV5-1; clone_size: few; d_call: .; cdr3_aa: CASSWEGSGYTF; cdr3_nt: TGCGCCAGCAGCTGGGAGGGCTCTGGCTACACCTTC
j_call: TRBJ2-2; v_call: TRBV6-5; clone_size: .; d_call: .; cdr3_aa: CASMRGTGELFF; cdr3_nt: TGTGCCAGCATGCGCGGGACCGGGGAGCTGTTTTTT
j_call: TRBJ2-7; v_call: TRBV5-1; clone_size: .; d_call: TRBD1; cdr3_aa: CASSKRQGPYEQYF; cdr3_nt: TGCGCCAGCAGCAAAAGACAGGGTCCCTACGAGCAGTACTTC
j_call: TRBJ1-1; v_call: TRBV5-1; clone_size: once; d_call: TRBD1; cdr3_aa: CASAGTAVGEAFF; cdr3_nt: TGCGCCAGCGCCGGGACAGCCGTCGGAGAAGCTTTCTTT
j_call: TRBJ1-1; v_call: TRBV18; clone_size: .; d_call: TRBD1; cdr3_aa: CASSPDRGTEAFF; cdr3_nt: TGTGCCAGCTCACCCGACAGGGGAACTGAAGCTTTCTTT
j_call: TRBJ1-2; v_call: TRBV28; clone_size: once; d_call: TRBD1; cdr3_aa: CASSDRVYGYTF; cdr3_nt: TGTGCCAGCAGTGACAGGGTTTATGGCTACACCTTC
j_call: TRBJ1-6; v_call: TRBV7-9; clone_size: .; d_call: TRBD1; cdr3_aa: CASSDRTGRESPLHF; cdr3_nt: TGTGCCAGCAGCGATAGGACAGGGCGTGAATCACCCCTCCACTTT
j_call: TRBJ2-1; v_call: TRBV5-1; clone_size: once; d_call: TRBD2; cdr3_aa: CASSLGLAGNEQFF; cdr3_nt: TGCGCCAGCAGCCTAGGACTAGCCGGAAATGAGCAGTTCTTC
j_call: TRBJ1-5; v_call: TRBV5-8; clone_size: .; d_call: TRBD1; cdr3_aa: CASSPGTGVNQPQHF; cdr3_nt: TGTGCCAGCAGCCCCGGGACAGGGGTGAATCAGCCCCAGCATTTT
j_call: TRBJ2-7; v_call: TRBV28; clone_size: .; d_call: .; cdr3_aa: CASGTQRGDLYEQYF; cdr3_nt: TGTGCCAGCGGCACCCAACGCGGGGACTTATACGAGCAGTACTTC
j_call: TRBJ2-3; v_call: TRBV5-4; clone_size: .; d_call: .; cdr3_aa: CASSLGGSGGSLTDTQYF; cdr3_nt: TGTGCCAGCAGCTTAGGCGGGTCTGGAGGGTCCCTCACAGATACGCAGTATTTT
j_call: TRBJ2-5; v_call: TRBV5-6; clone_size: .; d_call: .; cdr3_aa: CASSPQTSSPGETQYF; cdr3_nt: TGTGCCAGCAGCCCCCAAACTTCAAGTCCAGGAGAGACCCAGTACTTC
j_call: TRBJ2-1; v_call: TRBV2; clone_size: .; d_call: .; cdr3_aa: CASTPYETYNEQFF; cdr3_nt: TGTGCCAGCACTCCCTACGAAACCTACAATGAGCAGTTCTTC
j_call: TRBJ2-6; v_call: TRBV11-2; clone_size: .; d_call: TRBD2; cdr3_aa: CASSLGGDGANGLTF; cdr3_nt: TGTGCCAGCAGCTTGGGGGGGGACGGGGCCAACGGCCTGACTTTC
j_call: TRBJ2-1; v_call: TRBV7-8; clone_size: .; d_call: .; cdr3_aa: CASSYNRGNNEQFF; cdr3_nt: TGTGCCAGCAGCTACAACCGGGGAAACAATGAGCAGTTCTTC
j_call: TRBJ2-2; v_call: TRBV30; clone_size: once; d_call: TRBD2; cdr3_aa: CAWEPGTSGGAGELFF; cdr3_nt: TGTGCCTGGGAGCCCGGGACTAGCGGGGGGGCAGGGGAGCTGTTTTTT
j_call: TRBJ1-5; v_call: TRBV6-5; clone_size: .; d_call: TRBD1; cdr3_aa: CASSPGDRMNQPQHF; cdr3_nt: TGTGCCAGCAGTCCCGGGGACAGAATGAATCAGCCCCAGCATTTT